This T cell receptor beta chain emerged from a study of blood T cell repertoires in COVID-19. Study details: Some COVID-19 samples were acute and others convalescent; all came from the United States, Italy and Spain.

Between the trimmed V and J ends, which lost 5 bases and 1 base, there was a span of 9 bases. CDR3 length: 13 residues. Germline assignment: CDR1 SGHRS and CDR2 YFSETQ. How the authors handled the data: The authors estimated nucleated cell counts from reference gene primer amplification. The data were produced by immunoSEQ multiplex PCR, yet TCRdb's version contains in-frame clones alone and is incomplete. From that table come the V and J calls and clone size; the DNA was used to work out D and trimming. The sample lists around 450,000 clones; roughly 85% were seen once. Enrollees, roughly 18 to 89 years old, lived in about two dozen US areas. Cohorts were assigned according to the clinical history that participants reported.

The sample comprised PBMCs or T cells enriched from blood (not recorded which). The chain couples TRBV5-1 to TRBJ2-5; D uncertain. The sequence derives from a woman aged 18 to 35 with acute COVID-19. The CDR3 loop reads CASRTEPQETQYF. The CDR3 DNA is TGCGCCAGCAGAACGGAGCCCCAAGAGACCCAGTACTTC.